This T cell receptor (beta chain) is from a study of monozygotic twins with inflammatory bowel disease. One entry per CDR3 protein, without DNA, is what TCRdb gives after re-calling the 5' RACE reads. This sample contains approximately 210,000 distinct CDR3 sequences. The receptor's source is a human donor with ulcerative colitis or Crohn's disease, or a healthy co-twin of an affected twin (not recorded which). The sample consisted of blood.

The CDR3 region is CASSLWTGSEQYF. The chain employs TRBV7-2 and TRBJ2-7; TCRdb's D call of TRBD1 is untestable without DNA. This CDR3 comprises 13 residues. Germline V gives CDR1 SGHTA, CDR2 FQGNSA.